This T cell receptor beta chain derives from a study of blood T cell repertoires in COVID-19. The CDR3 is 13 amino acids. Trimming stripped 8 bases from V and 0 bases from J, with 10 bases between. Germline V gives CDR1 MNHNY, CDR2 SVGAGI (reference sequence). Generated by immunoSEQ multiplex PCR, the TCRdb table keeps only in-frame clones and is missing some. The data contain around 170,000 clones, roughly four fifths of them singletons. Recruitment covered roughly 22 US areas and drew participants whose ages spanned roughly 18 to 95 years. The V call is TRBV6-6, the J call TRBJ2-5; a possible D gene is TRBD2 (6 bases). Sequenced input: PBMCs or T cells enriched from blood (not recorded which). This TCR was recovered from a man aged 45 to 65 who had recovered from COVID-19. The CDR3 here is CASSRGYQETQYF. DNA for the CDR3: TGTGCCAGCTCCCGGGGGTACCAAGAGACCCAGTACTTC.